This entry describes one T cell receptor (beta chain). The specificity of this receptor is unknown. Being one base from a much bigger clone, this may be a read error. Data came from an Illumina HiSeq 1500. The public reads were reanalyzed by TCRdb: fastp trimming at Q25, MiXCR alignment, in-frame beta chains only. Each CDR3 protein gets just one entry, which takes the most common genes and DNA from the rows behind it. In this sample the table shows about 570,000 distinct CDR3 sequences, approximately 40% of which occur a single time. About 48% of the sample is taken by the ten largest. V is cut by 4 bases and J by 3 bases, and the space between the germline ends is 13 bases. Its CDR3 holds 15 amino acids, cysteine through phenylalanine. Only the CDR3 portion is preserved as DNA: 45 bases, with reading frame beginning at the first base. According to the germline V gene, CDR1 reads SGHTA and CDR2 reads FQGNSA.

This specimen's treatment or condition label, per the study, means: in vitro stimulation with specific CMV peptide epitopes to enrich CMV-specific T cells. This sample was included in a study of T cell repertoires in cytomegalovirus infection (dated by TCRdb to between 2018 and 2021). About the study as a whole: Peptide stimulations targeted recently identified HLA-C-restricted CMV epitopes, whose presentation resists viral immunomodulation, together with well-studied HLA-B-restricted epitopes. Donor HLA type was relevant to the analysis, because carriage of CMV infection together with the matching HLA type was indicated by public TCR beta signatures. Results and caveats for the whole study, not just this receptor: The ex vivo response was dominated by HLA-C-restricted CMV-specific TCR beta clonotypes, which also provided the single most frequent clonotype in two of eight donors. Cumulative frequency of public TCR beta family members discriminated carriers of CMV infection plus the relevant HLA type in this cohort and an independent approximately 370-donor cohort.

Sequencing used cultured PBMCs, obtained from culture after CMV antigen stimulation. This TCR was sampled from a human donor in good health (CMV status not recorded). Some clones in this sample may be carry-over from other donors' samples. The chain is assembled from TRBV7-2 and TRBJ2-1; perhaps TRBD1 is the D gene, with 6 bases matching. The CDR3 corresponds to CASSSVQDSYNEQFF. In nucleotide form, the sequence is TGTGCCAGCAGCTCAGTCCAGGACAGCTACAATGAGCAGTTCTTC.